These 21 T cell receptor beta chains were sequenced from one sample in a study of T cell responses to AZD1222 COVID-19 vaccine (dated by TCRdb to about 2021). This specimen's time point label, per the study, means: baseline before first vaccination. Libraries came from the immunoSEQ multiplex PCR assay. TCRdb holds this immuneACCESS table with in-frame rearrangements only. Some clones are missing; in checked studies, unresolved V genes explain under half, and the rest has no known cause. The sample includes 75,000 to 100,000 clones, with 80% to 90% observed a single time. The ten top clones hold about 13% of the sample. The starting material was peripheral blood, obtained on day 0 of AZD1222 vaccination. These receptors came from an adult in good health.

Details on this clone: Other nucleotide sequences in the sample specify the same CDR3. This chain uses TRBV6-5 with TRBJ1-1; no clear D. Looked up from germline, CDR1 is MNHEY and CDR2 is SVGAGI. The CDR3 has 14 residues. The V gene lost 0 bases and the J gene lost 1 base, with 6 bases spanning the gap. DNA for the CDR3: TGTGCCAGCAGTTACTCGCGGGGGAACACTGAAGCTTTCTTT. This translates into CASSYSRGNTEAFF.

The V call is TRBV18, the J call TRBJ1-5; D is undetermined. This CDR3 is built from 16 residues. The germline gives CDR1 KGHSH, CDR2 LQKENI. With 3 bases removed from V and 2 bases from J, the gap between germline ends came to 14 bases. The CDR3 loop is CASSPLGLQGNQPQHF. CDR3 DNA sequence: TGTGCCAGCTCACCCCTCGGTCTGCAGGGCAATCAGCCCCAGCATTTT. The full variable domain, with the rest looked up from reference TRBV18 and TRBJ1-5, is NAGVMQNPRHLVRRRGQEARLRCSPMKGHSHVYWYRQLPEEGLKFMVYLQKENIIDESGMPKERFSAEFPKEGPSILRIQQVVRGDSAAYFCASSPLGLQGNQPQHFGDGTRLSIL.

The rearrangement links TRBV12-5 to TRBJ2-5, with D tentatively TRBD1 (5 bases). The CDR3 is 15 amino acids. The ends were cut back, 4 bases at V and 2 bases at J, with 14 bases in the middle. Germline lookup yields CDR1 LGHNT and CDR2 FRNRAP. CDR3 loop: CASGWGYRIQETQYF. In DNA form, the CDR3 reads TGTGCTAGTGGTTGGGGCTACCGTATTCAAGAGACCCAGTACTTC.

This clone was seen more than once but under ten times. CDR3 loop: CASSLWAGDNQPQHF. The DNA for the CDR3 is TGTGCCAGCAGTTTATGGGCCGGCGACAATCAGCCCCAGCATTTT. The chain has TRBV28 and TRBJ1-5, with D uncertain. This CDR3 has 15 amino acids. V was shortened by 0 bases and J by 3 bases, with 9 bases between the two germline ends. Germline CDR1 reads MDHEN; CDR2 reads SYDVKM.

This clone was recorded once. The chain recombines TRBV7-9 with TRBJ2-7; D remains ambiguous. Germline CDR1 and CDR2: SEHNR and FQNEAQ (reference sequence). The germline V and J ends were trimmed by 5 bases and 5 bases, with 7 bases remaining between them. There are 11 residues in the CDR3. The chain's CDR3 is CASSPADEQYF. The CDR3 DNA reads as TGTGCCAGCAGCCCTGCAGACGAGCAGTACTTC.

The chain combines TRBV5-1 with TRBJ1-1; 7 nucleotides agree with TRBD1. Germline lookup yields CDR1 SGHRS and CDR2 YFSETQ. Trimming took 3 bases from V and 1 from J; bases not matched to a gene: 3. There are 14 residues in the CDR3. The DNA for the CDR3 is TGCGCCAGCAGCTCGGGACAGACGAACACTGAAGCTTTCTTT. Its translation is CASSSGQTNTEAFF.

The chain is built from TRBV5-1 and TRBJ1-4; D not resolved. The length of the CDR3 is 13 residues. Germline V CDR1 and CDR2: SGHRS, YFSETQ. The V gene lost 1 base and the J gene lost 8 bases, with 9 bases spanning the gap. The CDR3 bases are TGCGCCAGCAGCTTGAAAGGGTGGGAAAAACTGTTTTTT. Encoded protein: CASSLKGWEKLFF.

The chain joins TRBV19 to TRBJ2-7; possible D gene TRBD1, 6 bases. Per germline, CDR1 LNHDA and CDR2 SQIVND (reference sequence). CDR3 length equals 13 residues. The V end lost 5 bases, the J end lost 2 bases, and 10 bases lay between the germline ends. CDR3 sequence reads: CASSSGQTYEQYF. The DNA of the CDR3 is TGTGCCAGTAGTTCAGGACAGACCTACGAGCAGTACTTC.

The genes are TRBV6-5 and TRBJ2-7; TRBD1 matches 9 bases. Germline lookup yields CDR1 MNHEY and CDR2 SVGAGI. The CDR3 is 15 amino acids. The V gene end was trimmed by 4 bases and the J gene end by 2 bases; junction bases not matched to a gene: 6. The CDR3 DNA reads as TGTGCCAGCAGTTCCGGGACAGGGTGGACCTACGAGCAGTACTTC. Translation: CASSSGTGWTYEQYF.

V and J are TRBV7-2 and TRBJ1-5, with a weak D call TRBD1 (6 bases). Trimming shortened V by 0 bases and J by 0 bases, and 9 bases separated the two germline ends. The germline gives CDR1 SGHTA, CDR2 FQGNSA. There are 16 residues in the CDR3. As DNA, the CDR3 is TGTGCCAGCAGCTTAGCCGCAGGGGCTAGCAATCAGCCCCAGCATTTT. It translates to CASSLAAGASNQPQHF.

The chain employs TRBV12-3 or TRBV12-4 and TRBJ2-2; D unclear. The V end was cut by 4 bases, the J end by 7 bases, with 10 bases between. This CDR3 has 13 residues. CDR3 in DNA: TGTGCCAGCAGTTCCTGGTCAGGCGGGGAGCTGTTTTTT. The encoded protein is CASSSWSGGELFF.

This chain uses TRBV2 with TRBJ1-3; D is unresolved. Germline V gene lookup returns CDR1 SNHLY and CDR2 FYNNEI. This CDR3 is built from 14 residues. Trimming shortened V by 4 bases and J by 2 bases, and 9 bases separated the two germline ends. This CDR3 reads CASSAGLTGNTIYF. The CDR3 nucleotides read TGTGCCAGCAGTGCTGGGCTGACTGGAAACACCATATATTTT.

The chain links TRBV30 to TRBJ1-4; 10 nucleotides align to TRBD1. V dropped 0 bases and J dropped 6; count of bases not matched to a gene: 4. The CDR3 is 15 amino acids. Germline V lookup: CDR1 GTSNPN, CDR2 SVGIG (reference sequence). In DNA form, the CDR3 reads TGTGCCTGGAGTGTACTTGGACAGGGGGATGAAAAACTGTTTTTT. The encoded protein is CAWSVLGQGDEKLFF. The entire variable domain, with the rest obtained from reference TRBV30 and TRBJ1-4, is as follows: SQTIHQWPATLVQPVGSPLSLECTVEGTSNPNLYWYRQAAGRGLQLLFYSVGIGQISSEVPQNLSASRPQDRQFILSSKKLLLSDSGFYLCAWSVLGQGDEKLFFGSGTQLSVL.

The chain is built from TRBV24-1 and TRBJ2-7; 7 bases map to TRBD1. There are 13 residues in the CDR3. CDR1 and CDR2 from the germline V gene are KGHDR and SFDVKD. V lost 2 bases, J lost 3 bases, and 0 bases stayed unmatched. The DNA for the CDR3 is TGTGCCACCAGTGATTGGGACAGCTACGAGCAGTACTTC. It is translated as CATSDWDSYEQYF.

The chain combines TRBV5-1 with TRBJ1-2; a weak D match, TRBD1 (6 bases). From germline, CDR1 is SGHRS and CDR2 YFSETQ. The CDR3 has 14 amino acids. V was trimmed by 4 bases and J by 4 bases, leaving 14 bases between them. The CDR3 DNA follows: TGCGCCAGCAGCCTTGACAGGTCTATCTATGGCTACACCTTC. This sequence encodes CASSLDRSIYGYTF.

The chain joins TRBV4-3 to TRBJ1-2; no firm D call. This CDR3 is 14 amino acids long. Per the germline V gene, CDR1 is LGHNA and CDR2 is YSLEER. Between the trimmed V and J ends, which lost 3 bases and 7 bases, there was a span of 15 bases. CDR3: CASSHGILTSGYTF. The CDR3 region has the DNA TGCGCCAGCAGCCATGGAATACTAACTAGTGGCTACACCTTC.

The chain carries TRBV6-6 and TRBJ1-5; a possible D gene is TRBD1 (5 bases). Trimming cost V 5 bases and J 2 bases, with 7 bases left between them. The CDR3 covers 13 residues. CDR1 MNHNY and CDR2 SVGAGI come from the germline V gene (reference sequence). The DNA for the CDR3 is TGTGCCAGCAGTGGGGGGGGCAATCAGCCCCAGCATTTT. This encodes CASSGGGNQPQHF.

This clone showed up just a few times. The chain combines TRBV4-3 with TRBJ2-2; D not certain. The CDR3 sequence is 15 residues long. The V gene lost 0 bases and the J gene lost 3 bases, with 8 bases spanning the gap. Per the germline V gene, CDR1 is LGHNA and CDR2 is YSLEER. For the CDR3, the DNA is TGCGCCAGCAGCCAAGACAGGACGTACACCGGGGAGCTGTTTTTT. Translation gives CASSQDRTYTGELFF.

This clone has a single count. The chain recombines TRBV4-2 with TRBJ2-6; no clear D gene. Germline assignment: CDR1 LGHNA and CDR2 YNFKEQ. V gave up 0 bases and J gave up 2 bases, with 2 bases separating them. The CDR3 has 14 amino acids. The CDR3 is CASSQETGANVLTF. CDR3 DNA sequence: TGTGCCAGCAGCCAAGAAACTGGGGCCAACGTCCTGACTTTC.

The chain has TRBV7-3 and TRBJ1-1; D gene ambiguous. V dropped 5 bases and J dropped 0 bases, with 10 bases sitting between them. The CDR3 covers 14 residues. In germline, CDR1 is SGHTA, CDR2 FQGTGA. The CDR3 spells CASSPGSMNTEAFF. DNA of the CDR3: TGTGCCAGCAGCCCCGGCAGCATGAACACTGAAGCTTTCTTT.

The V gene is TRBV2, the J gene TRBJ2-7; perhaps TRBD2 as D (5 bases). Trimming shortened V by 7 bases and J by 6 bases, and 13 bases separated the two germline ends. In germline, CDR1 is SNHLY, CDR2 FYNNEI. The CDR3 extends over 12 amino acids. CDR3 loop: CASILDRAEQYF. CDR3 bases: TGTGCCAGCATACTAGATCGGGCCGAGCAGTACTTC.